A selection of T cell receptor beta chains follows, all from one sample in a study of identical twins. TCRdb fed the 5' RACE reads into MiXCR, producing one record per CDR3 protein. The sample holds under 900,000 distinct CDR3 sequences, roughly 18% seen once. These data were also reused for a study on T cells expressing NK-cell markers.

Material: PBMCs. All receptors come from a woman aged 18-29 years in good health. Both conserved end residues are part of each CDR3. Each record gives: D gene, J gene, clone size, V gene, CDR3 DNA, CDR3 protein. A D gene is named only where the DNA matches it firmly. A clone size is listed for some rows: how often the clone was seen (once, few, many), or a class if it is expanded.

.	TRBJ1-4	.	TRBV12-3/TRBV12-4	TGTGCCAGCAGTTTTGTCCCTAATGAAAAACTGTTTTTT	CASSFVPNEKLFF
TRBD1	TRBJ2-2	few	TRBV10-3	TGTGCCATCAGCGGACAGGCCAACACCGGGGAGCTGTTTTTT	CAISGQANTGELFF
.	TRBJ1-4	few	TRBV15	TGTGCCACCAGCAGAGGGGACCTTAACCAACTGTTTTTT	CATSRGDLNQLFF
.	TRBJ1-1	few	TRBV15	TGTGCCACCAGCAGAGAAATCGGGGGGGCTATGAACACTGAAGCTTTCTTT	CATSREIGGAMNTEAFF
.	TRBJ2-1	.	TRBV9	TGTGCCAGCAGGGGTTTGAGTGGCGAGCAGTTCTTC	CASRGLSGEQFF
TRBD2	TRBJ2-1	.	TRBV12-5	TGTGCTAGTGGTTTGACGGGGGGGCCTAATAATGAGCAGTTCTTC	CASGLTGGPNNEQFF
TRBD2	TRBJ2-3	few	TRBV7-2	TGTGCCAGCACCCCCCTTTCGGGGGGGGCCCTTTCGTATTTT	CASTPLSGGALSYF
.	TRBJ2-7	.	TRBV20-1	TGCAGTGCCACAAAAGCCCACGAGCAGTACTTC	CSATKAHEQYF
.	TRBJ1-2	few	TRBV4-3	TGCGCCAGCAGCCATCCCGGAGTTAACTATGGCTACACCTTC	CASSHPGVNYGYTF
.	TRBJ2-5	few	TRBV25-1	TGTGCCAGCAGTGTAAATAGGGAGACCCAGTACTTC	CASSVNRETQYF
TRBD1	TRBJ2-1	few	TRBV7-9	TGTGCCAGCAGCTTACCGGACAGGGGGCCGTGGAATGAGCAGTTCTTC	CASSLPDRGPWNEQFF
TRBD2	TRBJ2-2	.	TRBV20-1	TGCAGTGCTAGGAGCGGGGAGGTAGCCGGGGAGCTGTTTTTT	CSARSGEVAGELFF
TRBD1	TRBJ1-1	.	TRBV29-1	TGCAGCGTTGGTTCAGGGGGCACTGAAGCTTTCTTT	CSVGSGGTEAFF
TRBD2	TRBJ2-5	.	TRBV6-5	TGTGCCAGCAGTTACTCTGGGACTAGGGGACAAGAGACCCAGTACTTC	CASSYSGTRGQETQYF
.	TRBJ2-4	few	TRBV12-3/TRBV12-4	TGTGCCAGCAGTTTAAGCGGGAAAAACATTCAGTACTTC	CASSLSGKNIQYF
TRBD2	TRBJ2-3	few	TRBV9	TGTGCCAGCAGCGTGGAGACTAGCGGGGGGCCCACAGATACGCAGTATTTT	CASSVETSGGPTDTQYF
.	TRBJ1-2	.	TRBV7-9	TGTGCCAGCAGCTTAAGGTCGGGCAGCCCTGGCTACACCTTC	CASSLRSGSPGYTF
.	TRBJ2-1	.	TRBV25-1	TGTGCCAGCAGCCCCACCTTTCAAAGTAGGGCGAACAATGAGCAGTTCTTC	CASSPTFQSRANNEQFF
.	TRBJ2-1	few	TRBV29-1	TGCAGCGTTGGGGCGGATTACAATGAGCAGTTCTTC	CSVGADYNEQFF
TRBD1	TRBJ1-1	.	TRBV6-6	TGTGCCAGCAAGCTATCAGGGGGCGCCGAGCTCTTT	CASKLSGGAELF
TRBD1	TRBJ2-3	few	TRBV5-1	TGCGCCAGCAGCGCCGGGACAGGAAGGGCAGATACGCAGTATTTT	CASSAGTGRADTQYF
.	TRBJ1-2	.	TRBV5-6	TGTGCCAGCAGCTTTGGCGGGGGCGATGACTATGGCTACACCTTC	CASSFGGGDDYGYTF
.	TRBJ1-1	few	TRBV6-4	TGTGCCAGCAGAGAAAGAGGGAGGTTGAACACTGAAGCTTTCTTT	CASRERGRLNTEAFF
.	TRBJ2-7	.	TRBV6-5	TGTGCCAGCAGTTACTCGATTTCTAGCACTAACGAGCAGTACTTC	CASSYSISSTNEQYF
TRBD2	TRBJ2-3	.	TRBV20-1	TGCAGTGCTAGAGATCGGAGCGGGGTGGGATCAGATACGCAGTATTTT	CSARDRSGVGSDTQYF
TRBD2	TRBJ2-1	.	TRBV20-1	TGCAGTGCTCCCCACGCTGGCGGGAGCCCCAATGAGCAGTTCTTC	CSAPHAGGSPNEQFF
.	TRBJ1-4	.	TRBV20-1	TGCAGTGCTCAACCCCTTACAGGGAGGAATGAAAAACTGTTTTTT	CSAQPLTGRNEKLFF
.	TRBJ2-5	.	TRBV12-3/TRBV12-4	TGTGCCAGCACCCCCCCCGGGCAAGAGACCCAGTACTTC	CASTPPGQETQYF
.	TRBJ1-1	many	TRBV6-1	TGTGCCAGCAGTGAAGAGGGACACACTGAAGCTTTCTTT	CASSEEGHTEAFF
.	TRBJ2-7	few	TRBV10-3	TGTGCCATCAGTAATGACGGCTACGAGCAGTACTTC	CAISNDGYEQYF
.	TRBJ2-7	few	TRBV11-1	TGTGCCAGCAGCTATTCCGGGACAAGGATCTTCGGGGACTACGAGCAGTACTTC	CASSYSGTRIFGDYEQYF
.	TRBJ2-1	few	TRBV4-1	TGCGCCAGCAGCCAAAAGAGGGCGAATGAGCAGTTCTTC	CASSQKRANEQFF
.	TRBJ1-2	few	TRBV6-1	TGTGCCAGCCGGCCGGGCTACACCTTC	CASRPGYTF
TRBD1	TRBJ1-4	few	TRBV5-1	TGCGCCAGCAGCTTGGAAGGACAGGGGAATGAAAAACTGTTTTTT	CASSLEGQGNEKLFF
TRBD2	TRBJ2-1	.	TRBV12-3/TRBV12-4	TGTGCCAGCAGTCCCGGGACTAGCGGGGGGGATGAGCAGTTCTTC	CASSPGTSGGDEQFF
TRBD1	TRBJ2-7	few	TRBV12-3/TRBV12-4	TGTGCCAGCAGTCCATCGGGGGACAGGGGCTACGAGCAGTACTTC	CASSPSGDRGYEQYF
.	TRBJ2-1	few	TRBV4-3	TGCGCCAGCTGCAGGACAGCCGGAACGTACAATGAGCAGTTCTTC	CASCRTAGTYNEQFF
.	TRBJ2-5	many	TRBV29-1	TGCAGCGTTGACCTTACGGCGGGTCGGCAAGAGACCCAGTACTTC	CSVDLTAGRQETQYF
.	TRBJ1-2	.	TRBV6-6	TGTGCCAGCAAGACAGCCGGGCTCTATGGCTACACCTTC	CASKTAGLYGYTF
.	TRBJ1-2	.	TRBV7-3	TGTGCCAGCAACGACCGAAGAGGGGATCCGAACTATGGCTACACCTTC	CASNDRRGDPNYGYTF
TRBD2	TRBJ2-2	few	TRBV29-1	TGCAGCGTTGAAGACCGCGGGGGGATGACCGGGGAGCTGTTTTTT	CSVEDRGGMTGELFF
.	TRBJ1-4	few	TRBV20-1	TGCAGTGCTAGGGACGTCGGGAGGGGCGTTCTTAATGAAAAACTGTTTTTT	CSARDVGRGVLNEKLFF
TRBD1	TRBJ2-7	.	TRBV20-1	TGCAGTGCTAGAGCCCCTCCGCAGGGGGCGGACGAGCAGTACTTC	CSARAPPQGADEQYF
.	TRBJ2-5	.	TRBV19	TGTGCCAGTAGTATAGATTTAAGGGGCCGGGAGACCCAGTACTTC	CASSIDLRGRETQYF
.	TRBJ2-2	few	TRBV10-3	TGTGCCATCAGTGTAAGCGGACGCTCCACCGGGGAGCTGTTTTTT	CAISVSGRSTGELFF
TRBD2	TRBJ2-2	.	TRBV10-3	TGTGCCACAAGGACTAGCGCGGACGGGGAGCTGTTTTTT	CATRTSADGELFF
TRBD2	TRBJ2-3	few	TRBV7-2	TGTGCCAGCAGTAGGATGCTAGCGGGAGGCTTCCTGGATACGCAGTATTTT	CASSRMLAGGFLDTQYF